The 16 T cell receptor beta chains below all came from one sample that was sequenced in a study of blood T cell repertoires in COVID-19. This table comes from immunoSEQ multiplex PCR, and its TCRdb copy is limited to in-frame clones, with some not included. The top ten hold about 1% of the sample, which has around 380,000 clones, 70% to 85% seen once. Sequencing used peripheral blood. Source of these receptors: a human donor with acute or convalescent COVID-19. The donor label of this sample is uncertain.

The rearrangement joins TRBV6-2 or TRBV6-3 to TRBJ2-1; TRBD2 might be the D (6 bases). Trimming took 3 bases from V and 4 from J, leaving 13 bases between them. The CDR3 extends over 15 amino acids. CDR1 and CDR2 from the germline V gene are MNHEY and SVGEGT. CDR3 sequence (DNA): TGTGCCAGCAGTTATTACGGAGGGACTTACAATGAGCAGTTCTTC. Amino acids: CASSYYGGTYNEQFF.

The J gene is TRBJ2-1, the V gene TRBV7-6, with 10 positions matching TRBD1. Germline V lookup: CDR1 SGHVS, CDR2 FNYEAQ. This CDR3 contains 18 residues. The V segment lost 1 base and the J segment 7 bases; nucleotides outside the gene matches: 13. This chain's CDR3 is CASSLDFPGQGNDNEQFF. The CDR3 DNA reads TGTGCCAGCAGCTTAGACTTCCCGGGACAGGGGAATGATAATGAGCAGTTCTTC.

The chain employs TRBV18 and TRBJ1-1, with a possible D match to TRBD1 (6 bases). Trimming shortened V by 3 bases and J by 7 bases, and 12 bases separated the two germline ends. Germline V gives CDR1 KGHSH, CDR2 LQKENI. The length of the CDR3 is 13 residues. The CDR3 spells CASSPDRTIEAFF. The DNA for the CDR3 is TGTGCCAGCTCACCCGACAGGACGATTGAAGCTTTCTTT. Full variable domain (rest looked up from reference TRBV18 and TRBJ1-1): NAGVMQNPRHLVRRRGQEARLRCSPMKGHSHVYWYRQLPEEGLKFMVYLQKENIIDESGMPKERFSAEFPKEGPSILRIQQVVRGDSAAYFCASSPDRTIEAFFGQGTRLTVV.

V and J are TRBV19 and TRBJ1-2; 8 nucleotides line up with TRBD1. CDR1 LNHDA and CDR2 SQIVND come from the germline V gene (reference sequence). V was pared by 10 bases and J by 4 bases, with 8 bases of the junction left unmatched. The CDR3 extends over 13 amino acids. The chain's CDR3 is CATRTGRSYGYTF. CDR3 DNA: TGTGCCACTAGGACAGGGCGGAGCTATGGCTACACCTTC.

This rearrangement joins TRBV5-1 to TRBJ1-6, with TRBD1 matching over 7 bases. J was trimmed by 10 bases and V by 1 base; bases with no gene match: 5. Germline lookup yields CDR1 SGHRS and CDR2 YFSETQ. The CDR3 is 14 amino acids. CDR3 protein: CASSLYRGLSPLHF. The CDR3, as DNA: TGCGCCAGCAGCTTGTACAGGGGTTTGTCACCCCTCCACTTT.

The V and J genes are TRBV29-1 and TRBJ2-3; a weak D match, TRBD1 (6 bases). Germline CDR1 SQVTM, CDR2 ANQGSEA. The length of the CDR3 is 13 residues. Between the trimmed V and J ends, which lost 6 bases and 7 bases, there was a span of 17 bases. CDR3 in DNA: TGCAGCGTCGACGATGGGGGCGGCAATACGCAGTATTTT. Protein sequence: CSVDDGGGNTQYF.

This chain connects TRBV28 to TRBJ1-6, with D possibly matching TRBD1 (6 bases). The germline V gene encodes CDR1 MDHEN and CDR2 SYDVKM. Trimming removed 6 bases at V and 6 bases at J, with 24 bases between. CDR3 length: 18 amino acids. CDR3: CASSHRRGRLEGNSPLHF. CDR3 nucleotides: TGTGCCAGCAGCCACAGGCGGGGGCGGCTTGAAGGTAATTCACCCCTCCACTTT. The full variable domain, its missing parts supplied by reference TRBV28 and TRBJ1-6, is DVKVTQSSRYLVKRTGEKVFLECVQDMDHENMFWYRQDPGLGLRLIYFSYDVKMKEKGDIPEGYSVSREKKERFSLILESASTNQTSMYLCASSHRRGRLEGNSPLHFGNGTRLTVT.

The chain links TRBV5-5 to TRBJ1-2; 8 bases line up with TRBD1. The CDR3 extends over 15 amino acids. Trimming took 0 bases from V and 4 from J; bases not matched to a gene: 5. CDR1 is SGHKS, CDR2 YYEKEE, per germline (reference sequence). The CDR3 here is CASSLEAGTGYGYTF. The CDR3, as DNA: TGTGCCAGCAGCTTGGAGGCGGGGACAGGCTATGGCTACACCTTC.

The chain is built from TRBV5-1 and TRBJ1-1, with a tentative D call TRBD1 (6 bases). The CDR3 runs to 15 residues. Germline V gene lookup returns CDR1 SGHRS and CDR2 YFSETQ. V lost 1 base and J lost 4, with 14 bases in between. For the CDR3, the DNA is TGCGCCAGCAGCTTGATTTCAGGGGCGGTCACTGAAGCTTTCTTT. Translated, it gives CASSLISGAVTEAFF. The variable domain in full, with the rest retrieved from reference TRBV5-1 and TRBJ1-1, is KAGVTQTPRYLIKTRGQQVTLSCSPISGHRSVSWYQQTPGQGLQFLFEYFSETQRNKGNFPGRFSGRQFSNSRSEMNVSTLELGDSALYLCASSLISGAVTEAFFGQGTRLTVV.

V usage is TRBV7-9 and J usage is TRBJ1-3, with no clear D. Germline V gene lookup returns CDR1 SEHNR and CDR2 FQNEAQ (reference sequence). The CDR3 covers 13 residues. The V end lost 4 bases, the J end lost 3 bases, and 7 bases lay between the germline ends. The CDR3 here is CASSSGVGNTIYF. CDR3 sequence (DNA): TGTGCCAGCAGCTCGGGAGTTGGAAACACCATATATTTT.

The chain uses TRBV18 and TRBJ1-4, with a weak D call TRBD1 (5 bases). Germline loops: CDR1 KGHSH, CDR2 LQKENI. Trimming shortened V by 3 bases and J by 8 bases, and 16 bases separated the two germline ends. The CDR3 covers 15 residues. CDR3 DNA: TGTGCCAGCTCACCTTCTGGGGCAAGTGGAGAAAAACTGTTTTTT. Translated, it gives CASSPSGASGEKLFF. Full variable domain (remainder filled in from reference TRBV18 and TRBJ1-4): NAGVMQNPRHLVRRRGQEARLRCSPMKGHSHVYWYRQLPEEGLKFMVYLQKENIIDESGMPKERFSAEFPKEGPSILRIQQVVRGDSAAYFCASSPSGASGEKLFFGSGTQLSVL.

This clone was seen a handful of times. The gene calls are TRBV29-1 and TRBJ2-7, with a weak D call TRBD1 (5 bases). CDR1 and CDR2 from the germline V gene are SQVTM and ANQGSEA. V lost 6 bases to trimming and J lost 2 bases, with 11 bases between them. This CDR3 is built from 12 residues. The chain's CDR3 is CSVAEGAYEQYF. As DNA, the CDR3 is TGCAGCGTAGCAGAAGGGGCCTACGAGCAGTACTTC.

The V and J genes are TRBV6-5 and TRBJ2-7, with TRBD2 as a possible D gene (6 bases). The CDR3 consists of 13 residues. The V gene's germline CDR1 is MNHEY and CDR2 SVGAGI. V dropped 5 bases and J dropped 9 bases, with 17 bases sitting between them. This CDR3 reads CASSPRPTGGQYF. In DNA, the CDR3 is TGTGCCAGCAGTCCACGACCTACCGGGGGGCAGTACTTC.

This clone was found once. The chain joins TRBV6-1 to TRBJ1-5; unclear D gene. The V end lost 3 bases, the J end lost 2 bases, and 11 bases lay between the germline ends. The CDR3 is 15 amino acids. Germline CDR1 reads MNHNS; CDR2 reads SASEGT. This CDR3 reads CASSERGMGNQPQHF. The CDR3 DNA is TGTGCCAGCAGTGAGCGGGGAATGGGCAATCAGCCCCAGCATTTT.

This chain uses TRBV28 with TRBJ2-7; TRBD1 agrees at 7 bases. J was trimmed by 1 base and V by 6 bases; bases with no gene match: 9. Germline V gene lookup returns CDR1 MDHEN and CDR2 SYDVKM. This CDR3 contains 15 residues. CDR3 sequence (DNA): TGTGCCAGCAGCTCCCTGGGACAGCTTTCCTACGAGCAGTACTTC. Encoded protein: CASSSLGQLSYEQYF.

V gene TRBV27 combines with J gene TRBJ1-1; unclear D gene. Germline V gene sequence: CDR1 MNHEY, CDR2 SMNVEV (reference sequence). The CDR3 is made up of 15 amino acids. V lost 3 bases and J 1 base, leaving 12 bases between the germline ends. CDR3 sequence (DNA): TGTGCCAGCAGTTTCCCTCTACTGAAGAACACTGAAGCTTTCTTT. Residues: CASSFPLLKNTEAFF.